The present entry profiles one T cell receptor (beta chain) with its context. What this receptor recognizes is not known. Within one base of it there is no much larger clone, and no base qualities were kept. Next-generation sequencing of T-cell receptor sequences was used to monitor peripheral T-cell lymphoma patients receiving frontline treatment on a trial. This sample was included in a study of circulating tumor DNA in untreated peripheral T-cell lymphoma (dated by TCRdb to 2020 to 2022). Broadly, across the study: Serum samples were collected at baseline and serially during treatment to track circulating tumor DNA carrying tumor TCR clonotypes. On the study overall, not on this receptor specifically: Of the 20 to 25 patients with serial samples, 35% to 40% had cleared ctDNA after two cycles, and ctDNA that was detectable after therapy showed a trend toward worse survival. ctDNA persistence did not always predict relapse, since two patients whose ctDNA remained detectable after therapy stayed in remission over about 9 years of follow-up. Tumor-specific clonotypes were identified in approximately 78% of patients, with identification achieved from over 85% of baseline tissues and approximately 67% of baseline serum samples.

Receptor amplification or capture employed the immunoSEQ multiplex PCR assay. TCRdb holds this immuneACCESS table with in-frame rearrangements only. Some clones are missing; in checked studies, unresolved V genes explain under half, and the rest has no known cause. This sample holds more than 150 clones; 65% to 90% were observed only once. Of the sample, 5.5% to 7% is held by the ten largest clones. Germline trimming amounts to 7 bases on V and 7 bases on J, with 16 as the count of junction bases outside the gene matches. From the cysteine up to the phenylalanine, the CDR3 has a length of 17 residues. Only CDR3 DNA is held: 51 bases, read in frame from base 1. The germline V gene gives CDR1 as SGHVS and CDR2 as FQNEAQ.

This clonotype was obtained from a human donor with peripheral T-cell lymphoma. Sequencing was performed on cell-free DNA from blood serum. The sequence links TRBV7-8 to TRBJ1-1, and TRBD1 aligns with 12 junction nucleotides. The sequence in DNA is TGTGCCAGCACCGGCCGGGACAGGGGGCCTAAGGACAATGAAGCTTTCTTT. The resulting protein is CASTGRDRGPKDNEAFF.